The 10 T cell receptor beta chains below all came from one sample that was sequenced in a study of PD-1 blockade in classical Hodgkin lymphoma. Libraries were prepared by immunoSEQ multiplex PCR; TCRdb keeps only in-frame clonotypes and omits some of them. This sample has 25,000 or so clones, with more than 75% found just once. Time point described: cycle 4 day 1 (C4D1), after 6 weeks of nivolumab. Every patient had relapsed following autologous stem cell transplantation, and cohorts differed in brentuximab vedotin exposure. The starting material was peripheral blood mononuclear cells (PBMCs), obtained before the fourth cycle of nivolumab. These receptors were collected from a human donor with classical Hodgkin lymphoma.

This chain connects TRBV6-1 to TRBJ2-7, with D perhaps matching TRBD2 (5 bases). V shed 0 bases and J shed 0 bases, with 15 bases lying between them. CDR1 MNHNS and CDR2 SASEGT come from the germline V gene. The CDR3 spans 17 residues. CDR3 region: CASSEARLGSYSYEQYF. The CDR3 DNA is TGTGCCAGCAGTGAAGCTCGCCTGGGGAGTTACTCCTACGAGCAGTACTTC.

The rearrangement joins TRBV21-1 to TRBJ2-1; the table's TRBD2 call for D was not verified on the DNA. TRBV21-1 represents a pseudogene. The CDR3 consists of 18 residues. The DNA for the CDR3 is TGTGCCAGCAGGGGGACTAGCGGGGTTCTAAGCTCCTACAATGAGCAGTTCTTC. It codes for CASRGTSGVLSSYNEQFF.

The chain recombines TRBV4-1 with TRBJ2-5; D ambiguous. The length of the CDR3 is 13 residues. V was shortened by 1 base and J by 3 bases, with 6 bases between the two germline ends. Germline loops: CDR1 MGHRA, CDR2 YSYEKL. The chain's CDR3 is CASSQGVEETQYF. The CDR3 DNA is TGCGCCAGCAGCCAAGGCGTAGAAGAGACCCAGTACTTC.

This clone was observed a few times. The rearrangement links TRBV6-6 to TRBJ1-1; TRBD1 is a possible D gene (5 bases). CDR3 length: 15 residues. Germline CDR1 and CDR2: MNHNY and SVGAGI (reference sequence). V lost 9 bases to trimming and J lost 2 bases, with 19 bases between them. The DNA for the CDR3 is TGTGCCAGTCGTTTAGCCGCGGGGGATAACACTGAAGCTTTCTTT. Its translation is CASRLAAGDNTEAFF.

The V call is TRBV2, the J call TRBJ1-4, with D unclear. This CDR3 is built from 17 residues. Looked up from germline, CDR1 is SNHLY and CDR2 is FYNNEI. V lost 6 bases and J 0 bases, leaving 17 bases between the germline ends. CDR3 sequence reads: CASRGKREGPTNEKLFF. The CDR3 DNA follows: TGTGCCAGCAGGGGGAAGAGGGAGGGCCCAACTAATGAAAAACTGTTTTTT.

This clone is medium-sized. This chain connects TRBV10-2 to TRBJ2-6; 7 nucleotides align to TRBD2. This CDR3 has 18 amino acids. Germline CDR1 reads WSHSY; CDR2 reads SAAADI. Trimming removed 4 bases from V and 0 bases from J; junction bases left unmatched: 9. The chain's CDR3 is CASSGEGLRYSGANVLTF. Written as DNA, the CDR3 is TGCGCCAGCAGTGGGGAGGGGCTTCGGTACTCTGGGGCCAACGTCCTGACTTTC.

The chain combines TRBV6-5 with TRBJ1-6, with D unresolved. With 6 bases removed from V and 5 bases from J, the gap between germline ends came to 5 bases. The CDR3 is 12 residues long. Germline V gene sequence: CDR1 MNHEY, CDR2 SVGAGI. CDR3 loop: CASSQNNSPLHF. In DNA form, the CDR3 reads TGTGCCAGCAGCCAGAATAATTCACCCCTCCACTTT.

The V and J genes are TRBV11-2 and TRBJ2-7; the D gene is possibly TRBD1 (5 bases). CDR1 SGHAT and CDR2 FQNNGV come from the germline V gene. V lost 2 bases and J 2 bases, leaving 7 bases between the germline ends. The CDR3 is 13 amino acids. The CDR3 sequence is CASSLPGPYEQYF. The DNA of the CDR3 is TGTGCCAGCAGCTTACCAGGGCCCTACGAGCAGTACTTC.

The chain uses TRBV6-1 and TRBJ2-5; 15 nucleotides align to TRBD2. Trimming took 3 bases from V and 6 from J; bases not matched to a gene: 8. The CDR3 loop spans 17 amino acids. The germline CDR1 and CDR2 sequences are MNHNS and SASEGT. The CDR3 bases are TGTGCCAGCAGTGACCTAGGACTAGCGGGAGGGAAAAAGACCCAGTACTTC. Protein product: CASSDLGLAGGKKTQYF.

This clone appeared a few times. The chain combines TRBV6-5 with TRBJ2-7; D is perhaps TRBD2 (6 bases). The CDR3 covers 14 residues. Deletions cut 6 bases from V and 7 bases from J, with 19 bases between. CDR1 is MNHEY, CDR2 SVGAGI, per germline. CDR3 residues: CASRGGLLMGEQYF. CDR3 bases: TGTGCCAGCAGGGGGGGACTTCTGATGGGGGAGCAGTACTTC.